These 12 T cell receptor beta chains share one sample of origin, sequenced in a study of T-cell reconstitution after alpha-beta-depleted transplantation in children. TCRbeta library preparation incorporated unique molecular identifiers. From the PCR reads, TCRdb called clonotypes with MiXCR, one entry per CDR3 protein. The sample records more than 200,000 distinct CDR3 sequences, approximately 9.9% being singletons. The sample consisted of PBMCs from the stem cell graft donor, taken from the stem cell graft. These receptors all come from a human donor who donated a stem cell graft to a child with SCID.

In this sample, this clonotype turned up many times. The gene calls are TRBV9 and TRBJ2-1; 10 positions agree with TRBD1. This CDR3 contains 15 residues. J was trimmed by 9 bases and V by 0 bases; bases with no gene match: 6. From germline, CDR1 is SGDLS and CDR2 YYNGEE. CDR3 sequence reads: CASSVGGTGEPEQFF. CDR3 in DNA: TGTGCCAGCAGCGTAGGTGGGACAGGGGAACCTGAGCAGTTCTTC.

In the case of this clonotype: A much bigger clone sits one base away, suggesting this may be a read error. The V call is TRBV20-1, the J call TRBJ1-5; 8 bases map to TRBD1. Germline CDR1 and CDR2: DFQATT and SNEGSKA (reference sequence). This CDR3 region has 15 residues. Here the CDR3 DNA reads TGCTGTGCTAGTGACAGGGGCGAAGGCAATCAGCCCCAGCATTTT. Its translation is CCASDRGEGNQPQHF.

Details on this clonotype: A single base separates this from a much larger clone, so it may be a read error. CDR3 region: CASSFTGANSALHF. CDR3 DNA sequence: TGTGCCAGCAGTTTTACAGGGGCCAATTCAGCCCTCCACTTT. The chain couples TRBV27 to TRBJ1-6, with TRBD1 identical over 7 bases. Germline-derived CDR1 and CDR2 are MNHEY and SMNVEV (reference sequence). This CDR3 spans 14 amino acids.

The J gene is TRBJ2-7, the V gene TRBV7-2, with 14 bases fitting TRBD2. The V gene end was trimmed by 5 bases and the J gene end by 4 bases; junction bases not matched to a gene: 10. Germline V lookup: CDR1 SGHTA, CDR2 FQGNSA. The CDR3 is made up of 17 amino acids. The CDR3 DNA is TGTGCCAGCAGCCGGATGTTAGGGACTAGCGGGGGATACGAGCAGTACTTC. Protein: CASSRMLGTSGGYEQYF.

In its sample, this clonotype was seen many times. The V gene is TRBV6-1, the J gene TRBJ2-2, with 10 bases fitting TRBD2. The CDR3 is 15 residues long. Unmatched junction bases numbered 6, after V lost 8 bases and J lost 3 bases. The germline CDR1 and CDR2 sequences are MNHNS and SASEGT. This chain's CDR3 is CASYELAGYTGELFF. The CDR3 DNA sequence: TGTGCCAGCTATGAACTAGCGGGGTACACCGGGGAGCTGTTTTTT.

Many counts were recorded for this clonotype. The genes are TRBV5-1 and TRBJ2-3; D not certain. V lost 2 bases to trimming and J lost 6 bases, with 13 bases between them. Germline CDR1 is SGHRS and CDR2 is YFSETQ. The CDR3 totals 14 residues. DNA of the CDR3: TGCGCCAGCAGCTTTGCCTCCCCCCGTGATACGCAGTATTTT. Its translation: CASSFASPRDTQYF.

This clonotype was detected ten times or more. This chain connects TRBV5-8 to TRBJ1-4; a weak D match, TRBD1 (6 bases). Germline V lookup: CDR1 SGHTS, CDR2 YDEGEE. Trimming took 3 bases from V and 2 from J, leaving 8 bases between them. This CDR3 contains 14 residues. CDR3 sequence reads: CASSYRATNEKLFF. DNA of the CDR3: TGTGCCAGCAGCTACAGGGCGACTAATGAAAAACTGTTTTTT.

In this sample, this clonotype turned up many times. The V gene is TRBV6-2 or TRBV6-3, the J gene TRBJ2-1; D is perhaps TRBD2 (6 bases). The CDR3 has 12 residues. The V end was cut by 7 bases, the J end by 8 bases, with 12 bases between. Germline V gene lookup returns CDR1 MNHEY and CDR2 SVGEGT. CDR3 in DNA: TGTGCCAGCACCCGGAGGAGGGATGAGCAGTTCTTC. Protein product: CASTRRRDEQFF.

This clonotype was found many times. This chain joins TRBV11-2 and TRBJ2-1; 16 bases match TRBD2. This CDR3 region has 18 residues. V dropped 4 bases and J dropped 0; count of bases not matched to a gene: 3. CDR1 SGHAT and CDR2 FQNNGV come from the germline V gene. The chain's CDR3 is CASSSGLAGGRSYNEQFF. Here the CDR3 DNA reads TGTGCCAGCAGCTCGGGACTAGCGGGGGGGCGCTCCTACAATGAGCAGTTCTTC.

This clonotype has a count of ten or more. This chain connects TRBV2 to TRBJ2-2; 13 bases are shared with TRBD2. Germline values: CDR1 SNHLY, CDR2 FYNNEI. The junction had 5 bases not matched to a gene; V was cut back by 5 bases and J by 2 bases. The CDR3 loop spans 17 amino acids. CDR3 amino acids: CASSPTSGGANTGELFF. Written as DNA, the CDR3 is TGTGCCAGCAGTCCCACTAGCGGGGGGGCTAACACCGGGGAGCTGTTTTTT.

The sample holds many counts of this clonotype. The CDR3 here is CASSSYDPASTDTQYF. CDR3 DNA sequence: TGTGCCAGCAGTTCCTACGACCCGGCCAGCACAGATACGCAGTATTTT. The chain couples TRBV12-3 or TRBV12-4 to TRBJ2-3; D not resolved. V lost 4 bases to trimming and J lost 0 bases, with 14 bases between them. The CDR3 is 16 residues long.

On this clonotype: This may be a read error, as it is one base from a much larger clone. The rearrangement uses TRBV5-1 and TRBJ1-2; 8 bases match TRBD1. The CDR3 has 14 residues. The V gene's germline CDR1 is SGHRS and CDR2 YFSETQ. The DNA of the CDR3 is TGCGCCAGCAGCTCGGGACCAGGGGGCTATGGCTACGCCTTC. This codes for CASSSGPGGYGYAF. Full variable domain (remainder filled in from reference TRBV5-1 and TRBJ1-2): KAGVTQTPRYLIKTRGQQVTLSCSPISGHRSVSWYQQTPGQGLQFLFEYFSETQRNKGNFPGRFSGRQFSNSRSEMNVSTLELGDSALYLCASSSGPGGYGYAFGSGTRLTVV.